The source of this TCR beta chain is a study of blood T cell repertoires in COVID-19. The overall study: Researchers got acute and convalescent COVID-19 samples from the United States, Italy and Spain. PBMCs, B-cell-depleted T cells, or T cells were the source of the cDNA or gDNA that made up the material.

Germline lookup yields CDR1 SGHNT and CDR2 YENEEA. Trimming removed 5 bases from V and 2 bases from J; junction bases left unmatched: 2. The CDR3 covers 14 residues. The authors' processing: Reference gene primer amplification yielded estimated nucleated cell counts. The method was immunoSEQ multiplex PCR; TCRdb's version includes in-frame clones alone and lacks a portion of them. V and J calls and clone size are copied from that table; D and trimming were computed from the DNA. The profile shows roughly 200,000 clones, 80% to 90% of them singletons. Specimen: PBMCs or T cells enriched from blood (not recorded which). The chain joins TRBV11-3 to TRBJ2-2; 7 nucleotides agree with TRBD1. This clonotype was sampled from a woman aged 35 to 49 with acute COVID-19. Here the CDR3 reads CASSRDSNTGELFF. The CDR3 region has the DNA TGTGCCAGCAGCCGGGACAGCAACACCGGGGAGCTGTTTTTT.